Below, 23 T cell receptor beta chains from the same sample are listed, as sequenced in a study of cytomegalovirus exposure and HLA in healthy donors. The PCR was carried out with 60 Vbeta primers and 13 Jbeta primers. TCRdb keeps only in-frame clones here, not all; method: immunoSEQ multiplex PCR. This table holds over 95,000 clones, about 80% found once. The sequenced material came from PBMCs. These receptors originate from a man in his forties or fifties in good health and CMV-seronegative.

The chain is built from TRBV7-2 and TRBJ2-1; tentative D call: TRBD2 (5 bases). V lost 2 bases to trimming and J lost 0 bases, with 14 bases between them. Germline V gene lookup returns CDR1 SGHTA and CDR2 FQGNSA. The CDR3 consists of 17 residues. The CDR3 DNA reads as TGTGCCAGCAGCTTAATTGGCGGTGGGAGCTCCTACAATGAGCAGTTCTTC. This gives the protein CASSLIGGGSSYNEQFF.

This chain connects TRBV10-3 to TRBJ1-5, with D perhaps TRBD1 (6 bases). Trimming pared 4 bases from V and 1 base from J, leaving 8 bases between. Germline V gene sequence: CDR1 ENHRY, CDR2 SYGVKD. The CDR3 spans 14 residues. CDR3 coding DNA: TGTGCCATCAGTGCGACAGGCAGCAATCAGCCCCAGCATTTT. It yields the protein CAISATGSNQPQHF.

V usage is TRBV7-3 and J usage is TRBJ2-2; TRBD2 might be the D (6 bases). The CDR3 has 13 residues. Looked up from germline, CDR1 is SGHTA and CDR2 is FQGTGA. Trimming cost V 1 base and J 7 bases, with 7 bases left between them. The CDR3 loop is CASSLSGIGELFF. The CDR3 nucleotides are TGTGCCAGCAGCTTAAGCGGGATCGGGGAGCTGTTTTTT.

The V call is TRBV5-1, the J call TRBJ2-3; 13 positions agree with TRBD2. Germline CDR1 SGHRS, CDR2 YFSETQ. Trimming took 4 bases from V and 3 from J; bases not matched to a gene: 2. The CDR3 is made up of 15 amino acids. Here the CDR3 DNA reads TGCGCCAGCAGCGTGACTAGCGGGGGGACAGATACGCAGTATTTT. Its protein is CASSVTSGGTDTQYF.

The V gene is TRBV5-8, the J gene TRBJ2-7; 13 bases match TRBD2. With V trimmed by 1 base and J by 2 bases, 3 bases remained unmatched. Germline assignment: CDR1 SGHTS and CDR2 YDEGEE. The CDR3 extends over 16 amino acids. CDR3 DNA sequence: TGTGCCAGCAGCTTGTGGGGGACTAGCGGGGCCTACGAGCAGTACTTC. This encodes CASSLWGTSGAYEQYF.

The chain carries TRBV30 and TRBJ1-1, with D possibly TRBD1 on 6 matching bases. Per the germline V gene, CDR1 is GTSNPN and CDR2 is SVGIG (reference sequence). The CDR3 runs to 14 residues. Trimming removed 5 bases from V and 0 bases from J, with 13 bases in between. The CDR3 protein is CAWQTGFMNTEAFF. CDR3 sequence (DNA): TGTGCCTGGCAGACAGGTTTTATGAACACTGAAGCTTTCTTT.

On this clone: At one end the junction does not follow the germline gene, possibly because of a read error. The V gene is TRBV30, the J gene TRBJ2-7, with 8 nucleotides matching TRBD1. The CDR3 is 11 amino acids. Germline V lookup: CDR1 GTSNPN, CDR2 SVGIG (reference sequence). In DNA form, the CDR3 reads TGTGCCTGGAGTACCGGGGGACAGGCTAAATTC. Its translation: CAWSTGGQAKF.

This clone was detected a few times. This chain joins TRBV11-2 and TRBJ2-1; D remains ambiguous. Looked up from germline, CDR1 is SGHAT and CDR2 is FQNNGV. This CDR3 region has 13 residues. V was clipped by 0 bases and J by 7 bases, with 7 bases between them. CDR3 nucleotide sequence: TGTGCCAGCAGCTTAGATTTCCAGAATGAGCAGTTCTTC. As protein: CASSLDFQNEQFF.

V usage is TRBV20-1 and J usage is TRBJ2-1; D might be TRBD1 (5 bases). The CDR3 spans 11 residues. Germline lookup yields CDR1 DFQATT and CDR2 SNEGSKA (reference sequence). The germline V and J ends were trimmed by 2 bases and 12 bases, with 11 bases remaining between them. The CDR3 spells CSARSQGRQFF. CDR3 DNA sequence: TGCAGTGCTAGATCCCAGGGTAGGCAGTTCTTC.

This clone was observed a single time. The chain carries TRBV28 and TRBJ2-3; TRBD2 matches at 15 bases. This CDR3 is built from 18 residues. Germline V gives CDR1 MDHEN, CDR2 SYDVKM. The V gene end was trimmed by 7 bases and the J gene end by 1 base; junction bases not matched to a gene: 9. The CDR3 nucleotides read TGTGCCAGCATCCCGCGGGGACTAGCGGGGGGTGGCACAGATACGCAGTATTTT. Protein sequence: CASIPRGLAGGGTDTQYF.

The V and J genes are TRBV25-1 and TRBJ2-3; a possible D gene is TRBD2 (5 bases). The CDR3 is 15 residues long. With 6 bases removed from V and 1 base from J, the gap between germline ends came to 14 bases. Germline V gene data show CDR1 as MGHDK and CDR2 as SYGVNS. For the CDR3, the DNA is TGTGCCAGCAGAAGGTCGGGGTTTGGCACAGATACGCAGTATTTT. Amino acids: CASRRSGFGTDTQYF. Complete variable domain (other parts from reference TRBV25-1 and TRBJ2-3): EADIYQTPRYLVIGTGKKITLECSQTMGHDKMYWYQQDPGMELHLIHYSYGVNSTEKGDLSSESTVSRIRTEHFPLTLESARPSHTSQYLCASRRSGFGTDTQYFGPGTRLTVL.

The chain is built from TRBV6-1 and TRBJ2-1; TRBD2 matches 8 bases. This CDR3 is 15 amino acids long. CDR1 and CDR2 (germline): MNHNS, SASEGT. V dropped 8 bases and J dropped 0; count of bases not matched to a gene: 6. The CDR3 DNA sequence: TGTGCCAGCGTAGCGGGGAGAAGCTCCTACAATGAGCAGTTCTTC. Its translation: CASVAGRSSYNEQFF.

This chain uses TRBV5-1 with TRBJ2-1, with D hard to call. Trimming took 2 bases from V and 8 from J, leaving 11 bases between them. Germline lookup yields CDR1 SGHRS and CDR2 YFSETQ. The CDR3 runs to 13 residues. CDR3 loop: CASSFAREDEQFF. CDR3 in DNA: TGCGCCAGCAGCTTCGCGCGTGAAGATGAGCAGTTCTTC.

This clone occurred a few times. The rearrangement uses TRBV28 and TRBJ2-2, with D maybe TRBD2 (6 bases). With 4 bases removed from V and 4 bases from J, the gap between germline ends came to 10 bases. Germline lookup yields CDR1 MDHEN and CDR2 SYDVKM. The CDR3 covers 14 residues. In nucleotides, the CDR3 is TGTGCCAGCAGTTCTGGCGGGATCACCGGGGAGCTGTTTTTT. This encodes CASSSGGITGELFF.

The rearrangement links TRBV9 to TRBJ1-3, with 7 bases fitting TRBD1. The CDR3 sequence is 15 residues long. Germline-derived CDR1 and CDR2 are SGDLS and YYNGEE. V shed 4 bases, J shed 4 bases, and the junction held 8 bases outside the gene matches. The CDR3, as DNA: TGTGCCAGCAGCCCCAACAGGGGCCACGGAAACACCATATATTTT. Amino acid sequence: CASSPNRGHGNTIYF. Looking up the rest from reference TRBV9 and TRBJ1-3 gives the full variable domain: DSGVTQTPKHLITATGQRVTLRCSPRSGDLSVYWYQQSLDQGLQFLIQYYNGEERAKGNILERFSAQQFPDLHSELNLSSLELGDSALYFCASSPNRGHGNTIYFGEGSWLTVV.

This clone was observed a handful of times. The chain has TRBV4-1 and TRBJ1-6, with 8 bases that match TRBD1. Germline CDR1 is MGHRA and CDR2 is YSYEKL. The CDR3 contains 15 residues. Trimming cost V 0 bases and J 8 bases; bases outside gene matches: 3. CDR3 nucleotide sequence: TGCGCCAGCAGCCAAGATACACAGGGGGATTCACCCCTCCACTTT. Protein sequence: CASSQDTQGDSPLHF.

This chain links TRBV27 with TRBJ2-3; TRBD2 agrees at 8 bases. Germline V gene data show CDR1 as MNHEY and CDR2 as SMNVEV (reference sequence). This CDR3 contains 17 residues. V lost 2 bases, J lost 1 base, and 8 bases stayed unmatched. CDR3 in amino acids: CASSLAGGGRGTDTQYF. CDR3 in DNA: TGTGCCAGCAGTTTAGCGGGGGGCGGCAGGGGCACAGATACGCAGTATTTT.

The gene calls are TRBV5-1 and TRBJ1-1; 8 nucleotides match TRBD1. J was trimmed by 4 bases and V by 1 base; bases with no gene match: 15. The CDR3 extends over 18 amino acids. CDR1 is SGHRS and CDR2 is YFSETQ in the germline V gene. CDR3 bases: TGCGCCAGCAGCTTGCTCCCAGGGGGCACTACGTGGGGCACTGAAGCTTTCTTT. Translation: CASSLLPGGTTWGTEAFF.

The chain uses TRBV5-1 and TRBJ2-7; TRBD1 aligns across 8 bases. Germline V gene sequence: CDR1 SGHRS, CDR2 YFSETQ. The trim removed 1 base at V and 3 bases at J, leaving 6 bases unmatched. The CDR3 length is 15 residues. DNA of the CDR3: TGCGCCAGCAGCTTGATGTCAGGGGGCGTCTACGAGCAGTACTTC. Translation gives CASSLMSGGVYEQYF.

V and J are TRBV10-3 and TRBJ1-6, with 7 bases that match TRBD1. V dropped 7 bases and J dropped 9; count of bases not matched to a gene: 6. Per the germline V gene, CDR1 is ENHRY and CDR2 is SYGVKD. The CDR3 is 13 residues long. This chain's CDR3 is CAITGQGGSPLHF. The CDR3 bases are TGTGCCATCACCGGTCAGGGGGGTTCACCCCTCCACTTT.

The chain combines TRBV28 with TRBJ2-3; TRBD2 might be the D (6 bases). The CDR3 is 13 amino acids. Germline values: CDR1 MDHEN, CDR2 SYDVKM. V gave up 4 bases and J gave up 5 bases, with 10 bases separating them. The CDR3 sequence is CASSSPGGDTQYF. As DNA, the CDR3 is TGTGCCAGCAGTTCTCCCGGGGGAGATACGCAGTATTTT.

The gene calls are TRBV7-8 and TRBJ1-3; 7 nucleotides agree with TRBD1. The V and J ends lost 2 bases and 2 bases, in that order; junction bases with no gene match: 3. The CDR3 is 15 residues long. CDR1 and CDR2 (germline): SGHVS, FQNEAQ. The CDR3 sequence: CASSLTDRTGNTIYF. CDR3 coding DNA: TGTGCCAGCAGCTTAACGGACAGGACTGGAAACACCATATATTTT.

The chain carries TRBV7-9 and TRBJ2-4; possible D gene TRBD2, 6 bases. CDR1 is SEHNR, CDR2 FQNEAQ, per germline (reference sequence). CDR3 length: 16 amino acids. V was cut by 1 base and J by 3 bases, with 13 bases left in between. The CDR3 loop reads CASSLVWREGKNIQYF. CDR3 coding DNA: TGTGCCAGCAGCTTAGTCTGGCGGGAAGGCAAAAACATTCAGTACTTC.